This T cell receptor beta chain was captured in a study of blood T cell repertoires in COVID-19. Study-wide background: Researchers got acute and convalescent COVID-19 samples from the United States, Italy and Spain.

The CDR3 has 14 amino acids. Trimming pared 2 bases from V and 4 bases from J, leaving 9 bases between. CDR1 is SGHTA, CDR2 FQGNSA, per germline. This table comes from immunoSEQ multiplex PCR, and its TCRdb copy is limited to in-frame clones, with some not included. The table records more than 45,000 clones, about 87% of them present only once. The sequencing input was peripheral blood. This chain links TRBV7-2 with TRBJ2-1; a possible D gene is TRBD1 (5 bases). The clonotype originates from a man between 60 and 75 years old with acute or convalescent COVID-19. The DNA for the CDR3 is TGTGCCAGCAGCTTACTGCAGGGATACAATGAGCAGTTCTTC. Protein product: CASSLLQGYNEQFF.